Here is one T cell receptor beta chain with its context. The antigen remains unidentified. These data come from a study of cytomegalovirus exposure and HLA in healthy donors. Amplification used 60 Vbeta primers and 13 Jbeta primers. Clones were sequenced by immunoSEQ multiplex PCR, and TCRdb holds only the in-frame ones, with some missing. Here the sample spans about 110,000 clones, roughly 70% being singletons. The CDR3 is 16 residues long. Germline CDR1 reads SGHDN; CDR2 reads FVKESK. The ends were cut back, 4 bases at V and 5 bases at J, with 20 bases in the middle. Notes on the study in general: Earlier results showed most TCR beta V segments being productive about 87% or about 30% of the time.

The TCR was taken from a male donor in good health and CMV-seropositive. Sequencing was done on a sample of PBMCs. The V call is TRBV14, the J call TRBJ1-1; TRBD1 is a possible D gene (5 bases). CDR3 in amino acids: CASSPSRGRGETEAFF. The CDR3 DNA reads as TGTGCCAGCAGCCCATCCCGGGGCCGGGGGGAGACTGAAGCTTTCTTT.